The rows below give T cell receptor beta chains drawn from one sample of a study of CD8 T cells in ankylosing spondylitis. TCRdb used MiXCR to reprocess the 5' RACE reads, holding one entry per CDR3 protein. The profile shows under 250,000 distinct CDR3 sequences, roughly a third of them singletons. Source material: blood, either unsorted or a sorted T cell fraction (not recorded which). These receptors all stem from a male donor with ankylosing spondylitis or in good health (not recorded which). Both conserved end residues are part of each CDR3. A D gene is named only where the DNA matches it firmly. Clone size is shown for a subset of rows, as once, few, many or a class of expanded clone.

>TRBJ1-4|TRBV29-1|few|NA
CSGGLPNEKLFF
TGCAGCGGGGGGTTGCCTAATGAAAAACTGTTTTTT
>TRBJ2-5|TRBV20-1|NA|TRBD1
CSAGQGALETQYF
TGCAGTGCTGGACAGGGGGCTTTAGAGACCCAGTACTTC
>TRBJ1-2|TRBV7-2|NA|NA
CASSLPGAVYGYTF
TGTGCCAGCAGCTTACCAGGCGCCGTCTATGGCTACACCTTC
>TRBJ1-1|TRBV7-6|NA|TRBD1
CASSLVGQGNTEAFF
TGTGCCAGCAGCTTAGTTGGACAGGGTAATACTGAAGCTTTCTTT
>TRBJ2-1|TRBV5-1|NA|NA
CASSSVSSSYNEQFF
TGCGCCAGCAGCAGCGTCTCGAGCTCCTACAATGAGCAGTTCTTC
>TRBJ2-7|TRBV12-3/TRBV12-4|few|TRBD1
CASSSRQGESSYEQYF
TGTGCCAGCAGTTCCAGACAGGGGGAGAGCTCCTACGAGCAGTACTTC
>TRBJ2-7|TRBV29-1|few|TRBD1
CSVENGQGLHEQYF
TGCAGCGTTGAAAATGGACAGGGGCTCCACGAGCAGTACTTC
>TRBJ2-7|TRBV21-1|NA|NA
CASSKPWVRMNYEQYF
TGTGCCAGCAGCAAACCCTGGGTCAGAATGAACTACGAGCAGTACTTC
>TRBJ1-5|TRBV7-6|NA|NA
CASSPDGYQPQHF
TGTGCCAGCAGCCCCGACGGTTATCAGCCCCAGCATTTT
>TRBJ2-7|TRBV15|NA|NA
CATSAPGAEDEQYF
TGTGCCACCAGCGCCCCCGGAGCTGAAGACGAGCAGTACTTC
>TRBJ2-1|TRBV18|NA|NA
CASSPKFPGANEQFF
TGTGCCAGCTCACCAAAGTTCCCGGGGGCGAATGAGCAGTTCTTC
>TRBJ2-7|TRBV6-5|few|NA
CASSYSVQGNEQYF
TGTGCCAGCAGTTACTCTGTCCAGGGAAACGAGCAGTACTTC
>TRBJ2-1|TRBV7-2|once|NA
CASRPRPGSFYNEQFF
TGTGCCAGCAGGCCACGACCAGGGTCCTTCTACAATGAGCAGTTCTTC
>TRBJ1-3|TRBV20-1|NA|NA
CSAREWGLTGNGNTIYF
TGCAGTGCTAGAGAATGGGGCCTTACAGGGAACGGAAACACCATATATTTT
>TRBJ2-2|TRBV5-1|NA|NA
CASSLEGRVGGELFF
TGCGCCAGCAGCTTGGAAGGTCGAGTGGGCGGGGAGCTGTTTTTT
>TRBJ1-2|TRBV12-3/TRBV12-4|NA|NA
CASSFGGSATGYTF
TGTGCCAGCAGTTTCGGGGGCTCGGCAACTGGCTACACCTTC
>TRBJ2-7|TRBV20-1|few|NA
CSASEVGPYEQYF
TGCAGTGCTAGTGAAGTAGGGCCCTACGAGCAGTACTTC
>TRBJ1-4|TRBV20-1|few|NA
CSARAGGGVDEKLFF
TGCAGTGCTAGAGCCGGGGGTGGGGTTGATGAAAAACTGTTTTTT
>TRBJ1-2|TRBV12-3/TRBV12-4|NA|NA
CASRNSRDGRFGYTF
TGTGCCAGCAGAAATTCCCGGGACGGCCGGTTTGGCTACACCTTC
>TRBJ2-7|TRBV21-1|few|NA
CASSKAWSGYEQYF
TGTGCCAGCAGCAAAGCATGGTCGGGCTACGAGCAGTACTTC